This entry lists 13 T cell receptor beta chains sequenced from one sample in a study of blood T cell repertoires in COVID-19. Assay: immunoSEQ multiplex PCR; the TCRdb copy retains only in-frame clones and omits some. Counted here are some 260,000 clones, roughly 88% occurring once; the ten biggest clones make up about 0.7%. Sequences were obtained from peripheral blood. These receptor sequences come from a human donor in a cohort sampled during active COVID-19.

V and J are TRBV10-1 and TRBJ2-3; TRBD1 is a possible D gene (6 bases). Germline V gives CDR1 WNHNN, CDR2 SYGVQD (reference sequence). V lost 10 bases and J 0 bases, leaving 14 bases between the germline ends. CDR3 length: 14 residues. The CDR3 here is CATSRGSSTDTQYF. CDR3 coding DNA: TGCGCCACCTCGAGGGGGTCAAGCACAGATACGCAGTATTTT.

In DNA form, the CDR3 reads TGTGCCTGGGAGGGACAGGGAACCGGGGAGCTGTTTTTT. Encoded protein: CAWEGQGTGELFF. The chain combines TRBV30 with TRBJ2-2; 9 nucleotides agree with TRBD1. CDR3 length: 13 residues. The germline V gene encodes CDR1 GTSNPN and CDR2 SVGIG (reference sequence). The V and J ends lost 5 bases and 5 bases, in that order; junction bases with no gene match: 3.

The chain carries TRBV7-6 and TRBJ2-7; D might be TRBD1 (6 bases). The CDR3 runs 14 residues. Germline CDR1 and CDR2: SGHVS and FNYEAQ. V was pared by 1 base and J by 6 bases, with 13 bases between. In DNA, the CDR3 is TGTGCCAGCAGCTTAGGACAGGCCCTCAGCGAGCAGTACTTC. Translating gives CASSLGQALSEQYF.

The CDR3 sequence is CASSSIGGNNSPLHF. Written as DNA, the CDR3 is TGTGCCAGCAGCTCCATAGGGGGCAATAATTCACCCCTCCACTTT. This rearrangement joins TRBV7-9 to TRBJ1-6; TRBD1 matches 7 bases. Germline CDR1 and CDR2: SEHNR and FQNEAQ (reference sequence). The junction had 5 bases not matched to a gene; V was cut back by 4 bases and J by 5 bases. This CDR3 region has 15 residues.

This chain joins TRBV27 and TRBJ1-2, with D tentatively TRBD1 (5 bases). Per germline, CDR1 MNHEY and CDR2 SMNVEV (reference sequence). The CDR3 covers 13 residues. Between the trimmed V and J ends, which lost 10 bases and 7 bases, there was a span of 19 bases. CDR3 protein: CATPQGSSTGYTF. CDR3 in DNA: TGTGCCACGCCCCAGGGATCGTCAACTGGCTACACCTTC.

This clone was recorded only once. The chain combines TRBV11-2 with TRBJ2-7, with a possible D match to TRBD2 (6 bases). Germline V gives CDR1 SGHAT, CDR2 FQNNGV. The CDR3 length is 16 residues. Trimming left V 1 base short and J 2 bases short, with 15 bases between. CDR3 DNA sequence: TGTGCCAGCAGCTTAGCACCGGGAGATATCACCTACGAGCAGTACTTC. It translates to CASSLAPGDITYEQYF.

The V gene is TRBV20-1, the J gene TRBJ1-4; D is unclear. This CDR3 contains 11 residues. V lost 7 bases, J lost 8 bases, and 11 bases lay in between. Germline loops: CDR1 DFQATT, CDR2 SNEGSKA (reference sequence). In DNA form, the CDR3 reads TGCAGTGGGGGAGGAGGGGAAAAACTGTTTTTT. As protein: CSGGGGEKLFF.

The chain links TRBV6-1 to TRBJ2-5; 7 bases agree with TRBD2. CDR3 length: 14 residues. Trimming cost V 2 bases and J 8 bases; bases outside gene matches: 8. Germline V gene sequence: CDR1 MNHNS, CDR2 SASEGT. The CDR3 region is CASSEYGGMGTQYF. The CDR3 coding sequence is TGTGCCAGCAGTGAATACGGGGGGATGGGAACCCAGTACTTC.

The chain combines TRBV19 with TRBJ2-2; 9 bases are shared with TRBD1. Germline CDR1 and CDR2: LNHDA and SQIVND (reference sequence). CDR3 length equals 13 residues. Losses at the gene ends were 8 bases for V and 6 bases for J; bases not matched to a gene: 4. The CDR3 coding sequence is TGTGCCAGTGGGACAGGGCGGGCCGGGGAGCTGTTTTTT. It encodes CASGTGRAGELFF.

This chain's CDR3 is CASSLAGVGEQFF. The CDR3 DNA is TGCGCCAGCAGCTTGGCAGGGGTCGGTGAGCAGTTCTTC. This chain connects TRBV5-1 to TRBJ2-1, with TRBD1 as a possible D gene (6 bases). V lost 0 bases and J lost 9, with 10 bases in between. Germline V gene lookup returns CDR1 SGHRS and CDR2 YFSETQ. The CDR3 contains 13 residues.

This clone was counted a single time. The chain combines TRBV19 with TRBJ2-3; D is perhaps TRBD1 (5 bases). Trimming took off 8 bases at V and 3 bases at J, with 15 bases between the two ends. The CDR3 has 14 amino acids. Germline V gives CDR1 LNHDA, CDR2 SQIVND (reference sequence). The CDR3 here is CASSRQSETDTQYF. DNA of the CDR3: TGTGCCAGTTCGCGACAGAGTGAGACAGATACGCAGTATTTT. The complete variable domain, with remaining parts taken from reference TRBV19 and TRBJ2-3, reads DGGITQSPKYLFRKEGQNVTLSCEQNLNHDAMYWYRQDPGQGLRLIYYSQIVNDFQKGDIAEGYSVSREKKESFPLTVTSAQKNPTAFYLCASSRQSETDTQYFGPGTRLTVL.

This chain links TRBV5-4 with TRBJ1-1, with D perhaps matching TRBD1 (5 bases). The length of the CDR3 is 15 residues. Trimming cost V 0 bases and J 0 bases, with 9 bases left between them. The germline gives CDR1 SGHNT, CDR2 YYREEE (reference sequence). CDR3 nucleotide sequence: TGTGCCAGCAGCTTGGAGGGGCTGATGAACACTGAAGCTTTCTTT. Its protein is CASSLEGLMNTEAFF.

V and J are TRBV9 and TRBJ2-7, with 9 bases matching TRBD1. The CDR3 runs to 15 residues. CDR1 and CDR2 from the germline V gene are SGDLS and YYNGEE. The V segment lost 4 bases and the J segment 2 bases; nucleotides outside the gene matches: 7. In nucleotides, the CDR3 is TGTGCCAGCAGCCCTGGACAGGGGCTACCCTACGAGCAGTACTTC. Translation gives CASSPGQGLPYEQYF.